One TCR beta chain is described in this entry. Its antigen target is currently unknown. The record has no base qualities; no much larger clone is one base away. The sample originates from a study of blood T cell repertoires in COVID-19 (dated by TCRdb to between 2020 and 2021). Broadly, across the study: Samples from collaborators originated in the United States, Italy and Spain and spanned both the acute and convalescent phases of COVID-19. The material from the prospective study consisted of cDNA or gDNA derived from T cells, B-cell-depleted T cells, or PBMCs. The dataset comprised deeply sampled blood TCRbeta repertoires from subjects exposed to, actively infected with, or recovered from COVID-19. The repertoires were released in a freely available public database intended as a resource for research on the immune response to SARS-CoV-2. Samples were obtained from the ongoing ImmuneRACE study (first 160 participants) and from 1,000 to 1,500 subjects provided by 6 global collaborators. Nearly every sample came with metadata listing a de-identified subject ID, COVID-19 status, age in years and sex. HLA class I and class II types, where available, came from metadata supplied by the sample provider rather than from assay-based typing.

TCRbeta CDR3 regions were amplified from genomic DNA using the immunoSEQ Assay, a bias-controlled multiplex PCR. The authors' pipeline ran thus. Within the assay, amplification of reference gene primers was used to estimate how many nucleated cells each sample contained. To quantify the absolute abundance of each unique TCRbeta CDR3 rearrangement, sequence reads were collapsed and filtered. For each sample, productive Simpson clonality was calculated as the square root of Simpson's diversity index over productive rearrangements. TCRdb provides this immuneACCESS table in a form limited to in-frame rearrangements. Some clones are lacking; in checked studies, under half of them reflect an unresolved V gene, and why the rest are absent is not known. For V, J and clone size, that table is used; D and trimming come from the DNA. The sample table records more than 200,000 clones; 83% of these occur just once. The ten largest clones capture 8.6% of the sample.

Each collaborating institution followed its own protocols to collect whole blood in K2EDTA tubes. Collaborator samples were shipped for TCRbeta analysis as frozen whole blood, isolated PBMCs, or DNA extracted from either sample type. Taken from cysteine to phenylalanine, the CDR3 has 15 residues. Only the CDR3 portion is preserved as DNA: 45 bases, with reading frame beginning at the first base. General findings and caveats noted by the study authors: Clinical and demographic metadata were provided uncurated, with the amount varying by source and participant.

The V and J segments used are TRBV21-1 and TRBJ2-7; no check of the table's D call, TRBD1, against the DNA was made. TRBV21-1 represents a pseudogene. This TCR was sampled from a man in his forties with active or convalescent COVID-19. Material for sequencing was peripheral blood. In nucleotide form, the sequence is TGTGCCAGCAGCTCCCCCGGACAGGGAAGCTACGAGCAGTACTTC. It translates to CASSSPGQGSYEQYF.